Sequencing of this T cell receptor beta chain was carried out in a study of beta chain features in type 1 diabetes. Study summary: Analysis included 100 million to 140 million sorted cells drawn from all samples. Points from the study as a whole: VDJ junctions sequenced from type 1 diabetes patients showed fewer insertions and more deletions. The study found moderately but significantly shorter TCRB CDR3s in all four CD4+ subsets of Type 1 diabetes patients.

The V gene's germline CDR1 is SGHVS and CDR2 FNYEAQ. The CDR3 is 11 amino acids. V gave up 3 bases and J gave up 6 bases, with 6 bases separating them. Isolated RNA was reverse transcribed in full, so expressed TCRB transcripts were sequenced. Generated by immunoSEQ multiplex PCR, the TCRdb table keeps only in-frame clones and is missing some. The table lists over 600,000 clones, roughly an eighth of them singletons. Per donor, one heparinised blood draw averaged about 116 mL. A CD45RO/CCR7/CD25/CD127/CD95/CD27 panel sorted naive, central memory, regulatory and stem cell-like memory CD4+ cells. As regards this clone: Its specificity is unknown.

The sample was naive CD4+ T cells from blood. The V gene is TRBV7-6, the J gene TRBJ2-7, with D unclear. This clonotype was obtained from a man in his thirties or forties with type 1 diabetes. Written as DNA, the CDR3 is TGTGCCAGCAGCTTCGGCAGCGAGCAGTACTTC. This encodes CASSFGSEQYF.